The 25 T cell receptor beta chains below all came from one sample that was sequenced in a study of blood T cell repertoires in COVID-19. The repertoire was sequenced with immunoSEQ multiplex PCR; TCRdb's copy has only in-frame clones and lacks some. The sample gives more than 300,000 clones, 85% to 90% of which show up once; 10% is in the top ten. Source material: PBMCs or T cells enriched from blood (not recorded which). Receptors originate from a woman under 30 who had recovered from COVID-19.

The V call is TRBV6-6, the J call TRBJ1-1; the D is unclear. This CDR3 has 14 residues. V lost 0 bases and J lost 1, with 6 bases in between. The germline gives CDR1 MNHNY, CDR2 SVGAGI (reference sequence). CDR3 amino acids: CASSYSQANTEAFF. CDR3 in DNA: TGTGCCAGCAGTTACTCCCAGGCGAACACTGAAGCTTTCTTT.

The chain joins TRBV12-3 or TRBV12-4 to TRBJ2-3; D is ambiguous. The CDR3 covers 13 residues. V was clipped by 7 bases and J by 3 bases, with 11 bases between them. In nucleotides, the CDR3 is TGTGCCAGCACCGATCTAGAAACAGATACGCAGTATTTT. This encodes CASTDLETDTQYF.

V and J are TRBV7-8 and TRBJ2-3; 9 bases line up with TRBD1. The germline V gene encodes CDR1 SGHVS and CDR2 FQNEAQ. V lost 6 bases to trimming and J lost 4 bases; unmatched junction nucleotides: 11. The CDR3 is 16 amino acids. The CDR3 DNA is TGTGCCAGCAGTCGCCAGGACAGGGGAAGTTCAGATACGCAGTATTTT. Protein product: CASSRQDRGSSDTQYF.

The CDR3 DNA sequence: TGTGCCAGCAAAGGCAGGGGGCTAATCGGAGATACGCAGTATTTT. It yields the protein CASKGRGLIGDTQYF. The gene calls are TRBV6-5 and TRBJ2-3; 8 nucleotides agree with TRBD1. CDR3 length: 15 residues. Per germline, CDR1 MNHEY and CDR2 SVGAGI. V lost 7 bases to trimming and J lost 5 bases; unmatched junction nucleotides: 11.

The rearrangement links TRBV18 to TRBJ1-1; 12 nucleotides match TRBD1. The CDR3 extends over 16 amino acids. Trimming at V came to 5 bases and at J to 4 bases, leaving 8 bases not matched to a gene. CDR1 is KGHSH and CDR2 is LQKENI in the germline V gene. The CDR3 sequence is CASSKGQGAEGTEAFF. The CDR3 nucleotides read TGTGCCAGCTCAAAGGGACAGGGGGCGGAAGGCACTGAAGCTTTCTTT.

CDR3 in amino acids: CASSPLQGVKGGYTF. The CDR3 region has the DNA TGTGCCAGCTCACCACTCCAGGGGGTCAAGGGCGGCTACACCTTC. The V call is TRBV18, the J call TRBJ1-2; 7 bases align to TRBD1. Germline V lookup: CDR1 KGHSH, CDR2 LQKENI. CDR3 length: 15 residues. Unmatched junction bases numbered 10, after V lost 1 base and J lost 8 bases.

The rearrangement uses TRBV28 and TRBJ1-4; 9 bases fit TRBD1. Germline V CDR1 and CDR2: MDHEN, SYDVKM. The trim removed 6 bases at V and 8 bases at J, leaving 7 bases unmatched. The CDR3 loop spans 14 amino acids. CDR3 coding DNA: TGTGCCAGCAGCACAGGGGGCTCTCTAGAAAAACTGTTTTTT. This codes for CASSTGGSLEKLFF.

The chain employs TRBV7-9 and TRBJ2-2, with 8 bases matching TRBD2. V shed 3 bases, J shed 4 bases, and the junction held 7 bases outside the gene matches. CDR1 and CDR2 (germline): SEHNR, FQNEAQ (reference sequence). The CDR3 loop spans 16 amino acids. The CDR3 spells CASSFAAGAGTGELFF. CDR3 nucleotide sequence: TGTGCCAGCAGCTTTGCAGCGGGAGCCGGCACCGGGGAGCTGTTTTTT.

This chain links TRBV5-5 with TRBJ2-3; 10 bases are shared with TRBD1. Per the germline V gene, CDR1 is SGHKS and CDR2 is YYEKEE (reference sequence). There are 17 residues in the CDR3. Trimming cost V 3 bases and J 6 bases; bases outside gene matches: 13. This CDR3 reads CASSWSDSGTGEDTQYF. The CDR3 DNA sequence: TGTGCCAGCAGCTGGTCCGATTCCGGGACAGGGGAGGATACGCAGTATTTT.

This chain joins TRBV11-2 and TRBJ1-4; TRBD1 matches at 8 bases. This CDR3 contains 15 residues. Trimming removed 0 bases from V and 8 bases from J; junction bases left unmatched: 5. Germline CDR1 SGHAT, CDR2 FQNNGV. CDR3 bases: TGTGCCAGCAGCTTAGATTATGCAGGGGGCGAAAAACTGTTTTTT. This codes for CASSLDYAGGEKLFF.

This chain joins TRBV19 and TRBJ1-4; 7 positions agree with TRBD1. J was trimmed by 7 bases and V by 5 bases; bases with no gene match: 7. Germline V gene lookup returns CDR1 LNHDA and CDR2 SQIVND (reference sequence). This CDR3 region has 14 residues. CDR3 bases: TGTGCCAGTAGTCCCGTGGCAGGGGGTGAAAAACTGTTTTTT. Translated, it gives CASSPVAGGEKLFF.

CDR3 nucleotides: TGTGCCAGCAGCTTAGCAGTCGACACTGAAGCTTTCTTT. The encoded protein is CASSLAVDTEAFF. This sequence joins TRBV11-3 and TRBJ1-1, with D hard to call. From germline, CDR1 is SGHNT and CDR2 YENEEA. CDR3 length equals 13 residues. Trimming stripped 1 base from V and 3 bases from J, with 6 bases between.

V and J are TRBV27 and TRBJ2-1, with 9 bases fitting TRBD1. Germline V gives CDR1 MNHEY, CDR2 SMNVEV (reference sequence). The CDR3 consists of 14 residues. Losses at the gene ends were 6 bases for V and 8 bases for J; bases not matched to a gene: 8. CDR3 in DNA: TGTGCCAGCAGACCGGGACAGGGATTTCATGAGCAGTTCTTC. It codes for CASRPGQGFHEQFF.

This chain connects TRBV12-3 or TRBV12-4 to TRBJ1-1; tentative D call: TRBD1 (6 bases). The V and J ends lost 2 bases and 4 bases respectively, with 8 bases between them. The CDR3 is 13 amino acids. The CDR3 region is CASSLNRATEAFF. The CDR3 coding sequence is TGTGCCAGCAGTTTAAACAGGGCCACTGAAGCTTTCTTT.

This clone was observed a handful of times. The chain joins TRBV7-9 to TRBJ2-7; TRBD2 aligns across 7 bases. The germline V gene encodes CDR1 SEHNR and CDR2 FQNEAQ (reference sequence). V gave up 3 bases and J gave up 1 base; unmatched junction bases: 6. This CDR3 has 15 residues. In DNA form, the CDR3 reads TGTGCCAGCAGCTTGCTCGGGGGAGGGTCCTACGAGCAGTACTTC. Translated, it gives CASSLLGGGSYEQYF. Combining the CDR3 with reference TRBV7-9 and TRBJ2-7 gives the whole variable domain DTGVSQNPRHKITKRGQNVTFRCDPISEHNRLYWYRQTLGQGPEFLTYFQNEAQLEKSRLLSDRFSAERPKGSFSTLEIQRTEQGDSAMYLCASSLLGGGSYEQYFGPGTRLTVT.

The chain uses TRBV6-6 and TRBJ1-1, with 7 bases that match TRBD1. This CDR3 has 13 amino acids. Looked up from germline, CDR1 is MNHNY and CDR2 is SVGAGI (reference sequence). The J segment lost 5 bases and the V segment lost 10 bases, leaving 10 bases of the junction unmatched. The CDR3 loop reads CATLGDRETEAFF. The CDR3 region has the DNA TGTGCCACCCTCGGAGACAGGGAGACTGAAGCTTTCTTT.

The chain couples TRBV6-5 to TRBJ1-1; 9 bases map to TRBD1. The germline V gene has CDR1 MNHEY and CDR2 SVGAGI. Losses at the gene ends were 5 bases for V and 3 bases for J; bases not matched to a gene: 7. This CDR3 contains 15 residues. The CDR3 loop is CASSPQGTGHTEAFF. Here the CDR3 DNA reads TGTGCCAGCAGTCCCCAAGGGACAGGGCACACTGAAGCTTTCTTT.

The rearrangement links TRBV9 to TRBJ1-1, with TRBD1 as a possible D gene (5 bases). Germline V gene sequence: CDR1 SGDLS, CDR2 YYNGEE. V was cut by 4 bases and J by 1 base, with 20 bases left in between. The CDR3 spans 17 residues. Here the CDR3 DNA reads TGTGCCAGCAGCCCCCGTACGGCAGGGAGGGAGAACACTGAAGCTTTCTTT. Protein: CASSPRTAGRENTEAFF. The full variable domain, its missing parts supplied by reference TRBV9 and TRBJ1-1, is DSGVTQTPKHLITATGQRVTLRCSPRSGDLSVYWYQQSLDQGLQFLIQYYNGEERAKGNILERFSAQQFPDLHSELNLSSLELGDSALYFCASSPRTAGRENTEAFFGQGTRLTVV.

This sequence joins TRBV10-3 and TRBJ1-6; 9 bases align to TRBD1. There are 14 residues in the CDR3. V gave up 6 bases and J gave up 6 bases; unmatched junction bases: 3. Germline assignment: CDR1 ENHRY and CDR2 SYGVKD. The CDR3 DNA reads TGTGCCATCAGCCGGGACAGGGTTAATTCACCCCTCCACTTT. It encodes CAISRDRVNSPLHF.

V and J are TRBV16 and TRBJ1-2, with D maybe TRBD1 (5 bases). Germline V gene sequence: CDR1 KGHSY, CDR2 FQNENV. The CDR3 sequence is 15 residues long. Deletions cut 1 base from V and 7 bases from J, with 16 bases between. In nucleotides, the CDR3 is TGTGCCAGCAGCCAATGGGGCTATAACTCGGGTGGCTACACCTTC. It codes for CASSQWGYNSGGYTF.

This clone occurred once. V usage is TRBV28 and J usage is TRBJ2-1; TRBD1 matches 7 bases. With 8 bases clipped from V and 6 bases from J, the junction kept 4 bases outside the gene matches. CDR1 and CDR2 from the germline V gene are MDHEN and SYDVKM. The CDR3 has 12 residues. The CDR3 DNA is TGTGCCAGCGATCGACAGGGCAATGAGCAGTTCTTC. Its translation: CASDRQGNEQFF.

This chain uses TRBV25-1 with TRBJ1-3, with D possibly matching TRBD1 (6 bases). The CDR3 sequence is 16 residues long. CDR1 and CDR2 (germline): MGHDK, SYGVNS. V gave up 2 bases and J gave up 0 bases, with 11 bases separating them. CDR3 residues: CASSEGDNLSGNTIYF. Here the CDR3 DNA reads TGTGCCAGCAGTGAAGGGGACAACCTCTCTGGAAACACCATATATTTT.

On this clone: Other DNA sequences in this specimen translate into the identical CDR3. As DNA, the CDR3 is TGTGCCTGGAGTGTAGCGGAGACCCAGTACTTC. Translated: CAWSVAETQYF. J is TRBJ2-5 and V is TRBV30; no clear D gene. The V end lost 0 bases, the J end lost 5 bases, and 4 bases lay between the germline ends. Germline-derived CDR1 and CDR2 are GTSNPN and SVGIG (reference sequence). The CDR3 is 11 residues long.

This chain joins TRBV11-2 and TRBJ1-1; D is uncertain. Trimming left V 1 base short and J 1 base short, with 7 bases between. The CDR3 runs 14 residues. Germline lookup yields CDR1 SGHAT and CDR2 FQNNGV. The CDR3 nucleotides are TGTGCCAGCAGCTTAGCAGATTCGAACACTGAAGCTTTCTTT. This sequence encodes CASSLADSNTEAFF.

For the CDR3, the DNA is TGTGCCACCCAAGGGGTGAACACCGGGGAGCTGTTTTTT. Amino acid sequence: CATQGVNTGELFF. This rearrangement joins TRBV6-4 to TRBJ2-2, with a possible D match to TRBD1 (5 bases). Germline V CDR1 and CDR2: MRHNA, SNTAGT. Trimming left V 10 bases short and J 1 base short, with 10 bases between. The CDR3 consists of 13 residues.